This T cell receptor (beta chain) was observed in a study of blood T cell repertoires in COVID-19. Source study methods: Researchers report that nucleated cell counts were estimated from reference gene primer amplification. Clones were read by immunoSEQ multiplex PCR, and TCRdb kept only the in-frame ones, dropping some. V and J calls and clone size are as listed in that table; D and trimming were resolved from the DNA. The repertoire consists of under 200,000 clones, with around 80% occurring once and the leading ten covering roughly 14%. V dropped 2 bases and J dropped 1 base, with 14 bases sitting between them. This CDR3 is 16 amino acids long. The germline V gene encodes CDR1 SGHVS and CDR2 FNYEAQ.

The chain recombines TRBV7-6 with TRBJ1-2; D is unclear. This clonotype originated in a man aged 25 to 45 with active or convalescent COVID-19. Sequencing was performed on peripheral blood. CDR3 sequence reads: CASSLSMGGSNYGYTF. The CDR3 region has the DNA TGTGCCAGCAGCTTAAGCATGGGAGGGAGTAACTATGGCTACACCTTC.